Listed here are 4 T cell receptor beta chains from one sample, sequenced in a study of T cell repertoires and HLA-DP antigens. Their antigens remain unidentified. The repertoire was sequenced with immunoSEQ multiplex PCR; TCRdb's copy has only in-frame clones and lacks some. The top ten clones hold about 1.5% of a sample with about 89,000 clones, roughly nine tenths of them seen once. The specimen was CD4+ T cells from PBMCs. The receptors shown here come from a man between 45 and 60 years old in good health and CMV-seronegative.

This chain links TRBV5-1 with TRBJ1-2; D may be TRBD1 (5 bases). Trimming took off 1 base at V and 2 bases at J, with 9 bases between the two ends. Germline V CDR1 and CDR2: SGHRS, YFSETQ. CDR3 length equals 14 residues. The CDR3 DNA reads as TGCGCCAGCAGCTTGAGAGGGGACAACTATGGCTACACCTTC. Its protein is CASSLRGDNYGYTF.

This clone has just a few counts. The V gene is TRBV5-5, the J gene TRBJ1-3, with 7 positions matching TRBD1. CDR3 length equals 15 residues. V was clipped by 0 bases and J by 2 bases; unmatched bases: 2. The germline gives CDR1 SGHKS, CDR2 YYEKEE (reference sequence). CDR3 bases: TGTGCCAGCAGCTTGGAAGGACAGGCTGGAAACACCATATATTTT. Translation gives CASSLEGQAGNTIYF.

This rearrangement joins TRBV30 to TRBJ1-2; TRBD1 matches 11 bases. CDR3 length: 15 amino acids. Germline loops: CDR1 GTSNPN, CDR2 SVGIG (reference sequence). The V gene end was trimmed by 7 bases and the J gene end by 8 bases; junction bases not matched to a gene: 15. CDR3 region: CASAGGGQGDWGYTF. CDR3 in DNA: TGTGCCTCCGCGGGAGGGGGACAGGGGGACTGGGGCTACACCTTC. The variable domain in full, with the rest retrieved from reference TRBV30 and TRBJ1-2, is SQTIHQWPATLVQPVGSPLSLECTVEGTSNPNLYWYRQAAGRGLQLLFYSVGIGQISSEVPQNLSASRPQDRQFILSSKKLLLSDSGFYLCASAGGGQGDWGYTFGSGTRLTVV.

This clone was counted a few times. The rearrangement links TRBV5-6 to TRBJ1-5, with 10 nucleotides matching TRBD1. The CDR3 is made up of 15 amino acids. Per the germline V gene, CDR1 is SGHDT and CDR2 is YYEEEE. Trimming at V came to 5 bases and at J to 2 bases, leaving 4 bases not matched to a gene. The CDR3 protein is CASRRGTGGNQPQHF. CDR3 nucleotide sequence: TGTGCCAGCAGAAGAGGGACAGGGGGCAATCAGCCCCAGCATTTT.